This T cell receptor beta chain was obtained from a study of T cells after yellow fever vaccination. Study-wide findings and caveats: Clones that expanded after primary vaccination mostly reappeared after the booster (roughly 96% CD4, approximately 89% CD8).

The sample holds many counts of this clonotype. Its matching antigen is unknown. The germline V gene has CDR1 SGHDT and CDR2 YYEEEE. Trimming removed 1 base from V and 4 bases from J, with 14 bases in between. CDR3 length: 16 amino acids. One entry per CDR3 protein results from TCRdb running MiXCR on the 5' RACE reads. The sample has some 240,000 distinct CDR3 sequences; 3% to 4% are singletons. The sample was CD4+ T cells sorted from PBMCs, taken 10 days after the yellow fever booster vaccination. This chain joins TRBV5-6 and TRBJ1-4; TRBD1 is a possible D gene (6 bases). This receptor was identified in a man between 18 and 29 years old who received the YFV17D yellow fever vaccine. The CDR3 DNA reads TGTGCCAGCAGCTTGCCGGGGGCGTGGGGTAATGAAAAACTGTTTTTT. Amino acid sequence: CASSLPGAWGNEKLFF. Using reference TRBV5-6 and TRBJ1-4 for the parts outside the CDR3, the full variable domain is DAGVTQSPTHLIKTRGQQVTLRCSPKSGHDTVSWYQQALGQGPQFIFQYYEEEERQRGNFPDRFSGHQFPNYSSELNVNALLLGDSALYLCASSLPGAWGNEKLFFGSGTQLSVL.